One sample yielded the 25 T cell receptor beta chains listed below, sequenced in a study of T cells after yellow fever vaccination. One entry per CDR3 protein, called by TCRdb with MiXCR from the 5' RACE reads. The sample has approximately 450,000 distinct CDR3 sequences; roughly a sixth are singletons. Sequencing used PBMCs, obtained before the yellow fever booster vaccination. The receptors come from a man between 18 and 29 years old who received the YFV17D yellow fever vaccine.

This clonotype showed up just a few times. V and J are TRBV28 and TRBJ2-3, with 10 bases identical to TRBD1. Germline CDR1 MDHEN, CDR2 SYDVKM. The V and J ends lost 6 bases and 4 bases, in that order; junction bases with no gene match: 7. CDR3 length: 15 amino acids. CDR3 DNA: TGTGCCAGCAGGGGAGACAGGGGGCGGGCAGATACGCAGTATTTT. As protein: CASRGDRGRADTQYF.

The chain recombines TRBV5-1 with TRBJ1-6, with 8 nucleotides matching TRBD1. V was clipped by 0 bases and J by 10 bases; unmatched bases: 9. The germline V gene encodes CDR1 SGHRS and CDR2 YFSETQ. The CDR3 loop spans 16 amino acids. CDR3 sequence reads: CASSLAPQGANSPLHF. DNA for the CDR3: TGCGCCAGCAGCTTGGCCCCCCAGGGGGCAAACTCACCCCTCCACTTT.

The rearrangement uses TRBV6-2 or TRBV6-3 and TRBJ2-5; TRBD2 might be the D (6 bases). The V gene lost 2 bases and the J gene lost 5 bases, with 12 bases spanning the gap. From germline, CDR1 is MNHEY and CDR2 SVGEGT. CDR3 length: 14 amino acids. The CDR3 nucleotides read TGTGCCAGCAGTTACCCGCGGGGTTGGGAGACCCAGTACTTC. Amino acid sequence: CASSYPRGWETQYF.

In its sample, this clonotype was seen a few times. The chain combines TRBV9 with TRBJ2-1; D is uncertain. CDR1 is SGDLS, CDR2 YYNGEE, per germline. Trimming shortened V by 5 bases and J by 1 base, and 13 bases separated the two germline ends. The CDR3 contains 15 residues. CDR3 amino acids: CASRVPRLSYNEQFF. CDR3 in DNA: TGTGCCAGCAGAGTACCTCGACTGTCCTACAATGAGCAGTTCTTC.

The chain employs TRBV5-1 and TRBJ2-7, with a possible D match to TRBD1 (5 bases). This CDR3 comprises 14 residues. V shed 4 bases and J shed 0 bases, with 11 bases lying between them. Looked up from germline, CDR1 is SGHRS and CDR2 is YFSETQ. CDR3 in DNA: TGCGCCAGCAGCCCGGACACCTTCTCCTACGAGCAGTACTTC. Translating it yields CASSPDTFSYEQYF.

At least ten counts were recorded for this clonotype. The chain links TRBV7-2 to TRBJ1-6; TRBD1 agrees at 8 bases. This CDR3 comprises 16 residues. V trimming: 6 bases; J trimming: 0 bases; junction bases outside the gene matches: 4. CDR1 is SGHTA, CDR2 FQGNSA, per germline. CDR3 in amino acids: CASRGQDVSYNSPLHF. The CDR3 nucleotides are TGTGCCAGCAGGGGACAGGATGTCTCCTATAATTCACCCCTCCACTTT.

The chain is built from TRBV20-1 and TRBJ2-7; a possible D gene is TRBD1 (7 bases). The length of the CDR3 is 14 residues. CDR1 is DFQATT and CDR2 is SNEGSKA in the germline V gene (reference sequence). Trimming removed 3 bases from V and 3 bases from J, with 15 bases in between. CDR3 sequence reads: CSARAGTAIYEQYF. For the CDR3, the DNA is TGCAGTGCTAGGGCGGGGACAGCGATCTACGAGCAGTACTTC.

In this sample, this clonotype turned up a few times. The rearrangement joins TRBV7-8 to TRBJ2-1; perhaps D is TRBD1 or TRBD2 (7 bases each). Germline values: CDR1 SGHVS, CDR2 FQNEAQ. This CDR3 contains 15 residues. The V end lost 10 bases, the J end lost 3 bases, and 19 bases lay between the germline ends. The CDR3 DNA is TGTGCCACGGGGGGACAGAACTTAAACTACAATGAGCAGTTCTTC. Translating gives CATGGQNLNYNEQFF.

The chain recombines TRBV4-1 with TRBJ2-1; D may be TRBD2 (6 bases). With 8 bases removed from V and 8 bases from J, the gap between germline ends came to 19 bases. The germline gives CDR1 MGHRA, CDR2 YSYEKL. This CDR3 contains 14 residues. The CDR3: CASQGRPPIHEQFF. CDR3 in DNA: TGCGCCAGCCAAGGGAGGCCACCCATCCATGAGCAGTTCTTC.

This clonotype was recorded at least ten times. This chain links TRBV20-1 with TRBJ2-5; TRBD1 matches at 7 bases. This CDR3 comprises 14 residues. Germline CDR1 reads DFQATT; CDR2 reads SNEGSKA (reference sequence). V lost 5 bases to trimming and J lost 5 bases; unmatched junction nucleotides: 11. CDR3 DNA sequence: TGCAGTGCTCGCAGGGGGAGCAATTGGGAGACCCAGTACTTC. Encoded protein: CSARRGSNWETQYF.

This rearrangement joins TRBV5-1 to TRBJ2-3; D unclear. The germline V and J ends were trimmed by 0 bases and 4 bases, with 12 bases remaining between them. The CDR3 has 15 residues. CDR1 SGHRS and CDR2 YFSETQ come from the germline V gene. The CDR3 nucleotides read TGCGCCAGCAGCTTGGTTACGGTGTTTTCAGATACGCAGTATTTT. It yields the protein CASSLVTVFSDTQYF.

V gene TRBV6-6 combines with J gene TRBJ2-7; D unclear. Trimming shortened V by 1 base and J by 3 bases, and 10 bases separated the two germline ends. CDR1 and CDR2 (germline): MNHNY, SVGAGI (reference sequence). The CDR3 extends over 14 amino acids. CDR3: CASSYYGLDYEQYF. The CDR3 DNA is TGTGCCAGCAGTTACTACGGCTTAGACTACGAGCAGTACTTC.

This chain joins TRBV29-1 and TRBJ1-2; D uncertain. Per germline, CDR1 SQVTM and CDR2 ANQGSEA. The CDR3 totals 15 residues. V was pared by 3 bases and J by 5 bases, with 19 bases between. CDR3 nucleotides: TGCAGCGTTGAGGGCGGCAAGGCGTTCGGGTATGGCTACACCTTC. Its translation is CSVEGGKAFGYGYTF.

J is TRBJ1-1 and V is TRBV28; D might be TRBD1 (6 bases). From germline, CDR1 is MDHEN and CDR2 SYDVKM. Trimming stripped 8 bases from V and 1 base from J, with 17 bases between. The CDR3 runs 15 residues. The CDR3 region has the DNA TGTGCCAGCCCTCTTACGGGACACGCGAACACTGAAGCTTTCTTT. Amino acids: CASPLTGHANTEAFF.

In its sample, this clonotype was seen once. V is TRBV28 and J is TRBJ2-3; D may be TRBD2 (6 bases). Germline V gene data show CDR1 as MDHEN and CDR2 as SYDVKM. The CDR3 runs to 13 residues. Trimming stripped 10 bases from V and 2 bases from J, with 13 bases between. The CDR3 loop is CANRDSYTDTQYF. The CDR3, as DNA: TGTGCCAACCGGGACTCCTACACAGATACGCAGTATTTT.

The CDR3 DNA reads as TGTGCCAGCTCACCAGCGGGAGATCCTGGGGATGGCTACACCTTC. It encodes CASSPAGDPGDGYTF. This chain joins TRBV18 and TRBJ1-2, with D uncertain. With 2 bases removed from V and 6 bases from J, the gap between germline ends came to 16 bases. Per germline, CDR1 KGHSH and CDR2 LQKENI. CDR3 length equals 15 residues.

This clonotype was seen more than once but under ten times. The CDR3 protein is CASSQDDNEQFF. In DNA form, the CDR3 reads TGCGCCAGCAGCCAAGATGACAATGAGCAGTTCTTC. V usage is TRBV4-1 and J usage is TRBJ2-1; unclear D gene. The CDR3 extends over 12 amino acids. V lost 0 bases, J lost 5 bases, and 2 bases lay in between. Germline V gene lookup returns CDR1 MGHRA and CDR2 YSYEKL.

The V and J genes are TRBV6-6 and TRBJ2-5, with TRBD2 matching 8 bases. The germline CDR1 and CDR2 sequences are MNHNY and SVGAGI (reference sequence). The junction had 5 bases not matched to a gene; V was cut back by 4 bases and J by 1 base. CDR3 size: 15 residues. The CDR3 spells CASSLGAGVQETQYF. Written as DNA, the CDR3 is TGTGCCAGCAGTTTGGGAGCGGGGGTCCAAGAGACCCAGTACTTC.

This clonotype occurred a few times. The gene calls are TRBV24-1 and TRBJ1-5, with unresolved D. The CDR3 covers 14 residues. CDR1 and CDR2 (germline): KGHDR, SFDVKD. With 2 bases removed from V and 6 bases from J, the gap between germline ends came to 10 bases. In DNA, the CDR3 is TGTGCCACCAGTGATTCACCTCCCCCTCAGCCCCAGCATTTT. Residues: CATSDSPPPQPQHF.

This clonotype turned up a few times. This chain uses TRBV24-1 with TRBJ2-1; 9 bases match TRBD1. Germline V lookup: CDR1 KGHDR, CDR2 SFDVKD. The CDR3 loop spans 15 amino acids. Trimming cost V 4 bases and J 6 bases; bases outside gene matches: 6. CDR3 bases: TGTGCCACCAGTGACCCGGGACAGGGAGGCAATGAGCAGTTCTTC. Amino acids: CATSDPGQGGNEQFF.

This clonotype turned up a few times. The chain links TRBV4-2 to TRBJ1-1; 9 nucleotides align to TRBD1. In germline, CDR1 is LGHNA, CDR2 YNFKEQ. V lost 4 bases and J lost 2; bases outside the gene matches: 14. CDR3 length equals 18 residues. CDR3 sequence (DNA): TGTGCCAGCAGCCCTCGGGCCCGGTCGACAGGGGGAAACACTGAAGCTTTCTTT. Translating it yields CASSPRARSTGGNTEAFF.

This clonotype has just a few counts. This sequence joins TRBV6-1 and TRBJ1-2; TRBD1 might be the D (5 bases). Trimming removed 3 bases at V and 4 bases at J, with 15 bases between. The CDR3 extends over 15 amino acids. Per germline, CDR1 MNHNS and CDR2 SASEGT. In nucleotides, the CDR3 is TGTGCCAGCAGTGAGTCGGCTGGGGCCCGCTATGGCTACACCTTC. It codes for CASSESAGARYGYTF.

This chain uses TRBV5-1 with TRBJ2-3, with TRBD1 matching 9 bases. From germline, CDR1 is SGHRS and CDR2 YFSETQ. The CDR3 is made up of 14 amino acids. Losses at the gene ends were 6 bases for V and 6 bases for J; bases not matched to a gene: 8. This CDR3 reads CASTLITGGDTQYF. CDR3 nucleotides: TGCGCCAGCACCCTGATCACAGGGGGCGATACGCAGTATTTT. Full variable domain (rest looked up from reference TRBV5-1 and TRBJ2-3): KAGVTQTPRYLIKTRGQQVTLSCSPISGHRSVSWYQQTPGQGLQFLFEYFSETQRNKGNFPGRFSGRQFSNSRSEMNVSTLELGDSALYLCASTLITGGDTQYFGPGTRLTVL.

This chain's CDR3 is CASSRVGTGGEKLFF. CDR3 coding DNA: TGTGCCAGCAGCCGAGTCGGGACAGGGGGTGAAAAACTGTTTTTT. This chain joins TRBV7-2 and TRBJ1-4; 11 bases fit TRBD1. Unmatched junction bases numbered 6, after V lost 5 bases and J lost 7 bases. The CDR3 consists of 15 residues. Germline-derived CDR1 and CDR2 are SGHTA and FQGNSA.

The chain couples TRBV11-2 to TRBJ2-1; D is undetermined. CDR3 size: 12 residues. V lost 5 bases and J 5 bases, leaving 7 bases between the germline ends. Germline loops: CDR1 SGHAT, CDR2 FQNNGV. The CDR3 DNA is TGTGCCAGCAGCCCCCAGGACAATGAGCAGTTCTTC. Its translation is CASSPQDNEQFF.